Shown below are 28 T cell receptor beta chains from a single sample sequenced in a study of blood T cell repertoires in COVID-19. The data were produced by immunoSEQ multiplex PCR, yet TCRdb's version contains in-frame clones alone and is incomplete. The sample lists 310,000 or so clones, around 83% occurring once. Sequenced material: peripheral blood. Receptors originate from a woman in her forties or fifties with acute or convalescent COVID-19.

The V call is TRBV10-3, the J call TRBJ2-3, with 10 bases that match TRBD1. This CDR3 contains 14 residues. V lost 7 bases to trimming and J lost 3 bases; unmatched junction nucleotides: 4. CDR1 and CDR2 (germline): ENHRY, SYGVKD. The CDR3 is CAINWDRGTDTQYF. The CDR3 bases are TGTGCCATCAATTGGGACAGGGGAACAGATACGCAGTATTTT.

CDR3 sequence: CASSLRQTYEQYV. The CDR3 nucleotides are TGTGCCAGCAGCTTACGACAGACCTACGAGCAGTACGTC. J is TRBJ2-7 and V is TRBV11-2, with D possibly TRBD1 on 5 matching bases. CDR3 length: 13 residues. Looked up from germline, CDR1 is SGHAT and CDR2 is FQNNGV. V was clipped by 2 bases and J by 2 bases, with 7 bases between them.

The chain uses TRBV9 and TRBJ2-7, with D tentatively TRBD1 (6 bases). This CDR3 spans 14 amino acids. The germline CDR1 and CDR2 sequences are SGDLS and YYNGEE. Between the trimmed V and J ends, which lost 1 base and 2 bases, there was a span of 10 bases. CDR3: CASSVKDSAYEQYF. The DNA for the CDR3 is TGTGCCAGCAGCGTAAAGGACAGTGCCTACGAGCAGTACTTC.

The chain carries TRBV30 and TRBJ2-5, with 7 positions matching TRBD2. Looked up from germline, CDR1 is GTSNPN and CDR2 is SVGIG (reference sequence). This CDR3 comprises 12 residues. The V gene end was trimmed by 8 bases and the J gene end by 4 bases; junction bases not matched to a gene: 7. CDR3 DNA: TGTGCCGGGGGGGAGGTCGGAGAGACCCAGTACTTC. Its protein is CAGGEVGETQYF.

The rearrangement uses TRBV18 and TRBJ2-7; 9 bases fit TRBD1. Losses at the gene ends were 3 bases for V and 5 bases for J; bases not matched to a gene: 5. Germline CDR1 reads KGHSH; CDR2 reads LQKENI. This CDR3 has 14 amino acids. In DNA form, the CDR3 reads TGTGCCAGCTCACCGCGGGACAGGGCCCACGAGCAGTACTTC. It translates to CASSPRDRAHEQYF.

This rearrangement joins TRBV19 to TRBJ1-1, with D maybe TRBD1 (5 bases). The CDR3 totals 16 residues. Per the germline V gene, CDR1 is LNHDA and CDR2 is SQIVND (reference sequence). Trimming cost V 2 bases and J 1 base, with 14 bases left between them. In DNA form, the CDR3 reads TGTGCCAGTAGTATAAAAGGGGCGAGAAGGAACACTGAAGCTTTCTTT. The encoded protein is CASSIKGARRNTEAFF.

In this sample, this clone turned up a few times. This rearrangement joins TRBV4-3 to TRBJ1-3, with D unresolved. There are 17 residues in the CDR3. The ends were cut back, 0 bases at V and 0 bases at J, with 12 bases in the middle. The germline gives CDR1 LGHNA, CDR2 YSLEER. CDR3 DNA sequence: TGCGCCAGCAGCCAAGATACTGTGTCGAGCTCTGGAAACACCATATATTTT. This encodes CASSQDTVSSSGNTIYF.

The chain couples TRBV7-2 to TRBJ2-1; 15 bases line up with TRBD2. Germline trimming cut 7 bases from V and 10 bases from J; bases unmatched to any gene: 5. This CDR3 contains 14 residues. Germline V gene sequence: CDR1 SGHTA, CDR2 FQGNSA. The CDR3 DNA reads TGTGCCAGCAAGGGACTAGCGGGGGGCGGAGAGCAGTTCTTC. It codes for CASKGLAGGGEQFF.

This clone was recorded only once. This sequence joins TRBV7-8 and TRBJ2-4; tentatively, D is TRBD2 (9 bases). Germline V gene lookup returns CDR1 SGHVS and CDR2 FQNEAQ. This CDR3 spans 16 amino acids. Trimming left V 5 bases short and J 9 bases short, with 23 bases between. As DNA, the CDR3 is TGTGCCAGCAGCCTACAGGGGGATGGCGGGAGGGGCATTCAGTACTTC. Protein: CASSLQGDGGRGIQYF.

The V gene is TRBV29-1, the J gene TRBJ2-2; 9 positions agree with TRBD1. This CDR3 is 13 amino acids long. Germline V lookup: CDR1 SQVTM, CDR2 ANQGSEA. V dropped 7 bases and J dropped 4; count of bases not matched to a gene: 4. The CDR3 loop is CSAPGQGTGELFF. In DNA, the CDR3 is TGCAGCGCCCCGGGACAGGGCACCGGGGAGCTGTTTTTT.

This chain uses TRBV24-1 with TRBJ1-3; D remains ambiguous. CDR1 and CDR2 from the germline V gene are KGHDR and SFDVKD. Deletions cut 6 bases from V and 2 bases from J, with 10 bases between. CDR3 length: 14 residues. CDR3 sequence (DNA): TGTGCCACCAGTAACTCCATCCCTGGAAACACCATATATTTT. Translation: CATSNSIPGNTIYF.

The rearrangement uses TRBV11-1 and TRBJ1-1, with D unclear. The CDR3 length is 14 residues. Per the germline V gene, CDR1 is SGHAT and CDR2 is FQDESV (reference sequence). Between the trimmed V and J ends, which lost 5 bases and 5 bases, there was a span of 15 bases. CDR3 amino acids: CASSHRSLLTEAFF. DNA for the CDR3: TGTGCCAGCAGCCACCGGTCTCTATTAACTGAAGCTTTCTTT.

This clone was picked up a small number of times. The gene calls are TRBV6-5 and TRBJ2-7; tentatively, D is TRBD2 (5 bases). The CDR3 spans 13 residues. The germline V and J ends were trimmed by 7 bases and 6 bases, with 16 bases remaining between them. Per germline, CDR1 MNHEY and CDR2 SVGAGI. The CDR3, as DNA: TGTGCCAGCAAACGGGATTCCGCGGGCGAGCAGTACGTC. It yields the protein CASKRDSAGEQYV.

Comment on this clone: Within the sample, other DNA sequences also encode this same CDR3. The CDR3 DNA is TGCGCCAGCAGCTTGTCTCGGGGTAACTATGGCTACACCTTC. Translation gives CASSLSRGNYGYTF. The rearrangement links TRBV5-1 to TRBJ1-2; D is unresolved. The CDR3 length is 14 residues. Germline assignment: CDR1 SGHRS and CDR2 YFSETQ. V was shortened by 1 base and J by 1 base, with 8 bases between the two germline ends.

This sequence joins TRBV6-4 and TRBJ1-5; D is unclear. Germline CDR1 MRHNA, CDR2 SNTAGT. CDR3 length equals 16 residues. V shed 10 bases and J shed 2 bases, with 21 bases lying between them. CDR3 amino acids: CATGRSGDSGNQPQHF. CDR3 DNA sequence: TGTGCCACTGGTCGAAGCGGGGATTCGGGCAATCAGCCCCAGCATTTT.

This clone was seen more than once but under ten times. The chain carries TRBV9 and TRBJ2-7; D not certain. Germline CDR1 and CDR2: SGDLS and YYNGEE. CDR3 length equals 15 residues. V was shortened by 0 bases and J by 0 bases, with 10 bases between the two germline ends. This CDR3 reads CASSVGDIISYEQYF. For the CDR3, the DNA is TGTGCCAGCAGCGTAGGCGACATCATCTCCTACGAGCAGTACTTC.

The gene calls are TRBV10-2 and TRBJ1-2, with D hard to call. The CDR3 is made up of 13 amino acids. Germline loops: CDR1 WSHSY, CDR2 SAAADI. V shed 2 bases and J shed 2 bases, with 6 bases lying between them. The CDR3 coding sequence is TGCGCCAGCAGTGAGCGCAGGAACTATGGCTACACCTTC. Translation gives CASSERRNYGYTF.

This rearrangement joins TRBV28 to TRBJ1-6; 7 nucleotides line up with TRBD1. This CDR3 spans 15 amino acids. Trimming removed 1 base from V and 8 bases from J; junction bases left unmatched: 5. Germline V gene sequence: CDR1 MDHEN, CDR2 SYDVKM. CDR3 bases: TGTGCCAGCAGTTTATTCAGGGGGATCGATTCACCCCTCCACTTT. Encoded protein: CASSLFRGIDSPLHF. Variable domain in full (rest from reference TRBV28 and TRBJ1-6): DVKVTQSSRYLVKRTGEKVFLECVQDMDHENMFWYRQDPGLGLRLIYFSYDVKMKEKGDIPEGYSVSREKKERFSLILESASTNQTSMYLCASSLFRGIDSPLHFGNGTRLTVT.

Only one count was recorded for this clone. The DNA of the CDR3 is TGTGCCAGCAGCCATCGACAGGATAACTATGGCTACACCTTC. Translated, it gives CASSHRQDNYGYTF. This chain uses TRBV3-1 (or the pseudogene TRBV3-2) with TRBJ1-2, with a weak D call TRBD1 (6 bases). The germline V and J ends were trimmed by 3 bases and 1 base, with 9 bases remaining between them. Germline CDR1 is LGHDT and CDR2 is YNNKEL (reference sequence). This CDR3 region has 14 residues.

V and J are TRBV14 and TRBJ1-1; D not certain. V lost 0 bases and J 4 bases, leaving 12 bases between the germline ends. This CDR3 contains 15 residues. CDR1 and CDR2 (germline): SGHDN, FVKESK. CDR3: CASSQELDGSTEAFF. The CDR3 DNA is TGTGCCAGCAGCCAAGAATTGGATGGGAGCACTGAAGCTTTCTTT.

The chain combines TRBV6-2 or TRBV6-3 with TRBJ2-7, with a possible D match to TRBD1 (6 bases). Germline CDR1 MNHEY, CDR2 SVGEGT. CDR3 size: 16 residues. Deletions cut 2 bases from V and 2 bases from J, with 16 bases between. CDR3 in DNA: TGTGCCAGCAGTTACGCCCGGGGCAGGGGAACCTACGAGCAGTACTTC. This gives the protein CASSYARGRGTYEQYF.

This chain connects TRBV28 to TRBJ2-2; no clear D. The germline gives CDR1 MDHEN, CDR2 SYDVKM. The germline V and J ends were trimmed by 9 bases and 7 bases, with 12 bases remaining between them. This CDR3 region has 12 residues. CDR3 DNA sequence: TGTGCCAGTTTAAGAGAGAGCGGGGAGCTGTTTTTT. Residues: CASLRESGELFF. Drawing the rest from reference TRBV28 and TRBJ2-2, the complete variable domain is DVKVTQSSRYLVKRTGEKVFLECVQDMDHENMFWYRQDPGLGLRLIYFSYDVKMKEKGDIPEGYSVSREKKERFSLILESASTNQTSMYLCASLRESGELFFGEGSRLTVL.

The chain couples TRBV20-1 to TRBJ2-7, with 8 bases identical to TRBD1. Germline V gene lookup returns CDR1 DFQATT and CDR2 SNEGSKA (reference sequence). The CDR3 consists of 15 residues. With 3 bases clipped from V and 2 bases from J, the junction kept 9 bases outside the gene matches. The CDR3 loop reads CSASPRGRATYEQYF. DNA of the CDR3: TGCAGTGCTAGTCCCAGGGGGCGTGCGACCTACGAGCAGTACTTC.

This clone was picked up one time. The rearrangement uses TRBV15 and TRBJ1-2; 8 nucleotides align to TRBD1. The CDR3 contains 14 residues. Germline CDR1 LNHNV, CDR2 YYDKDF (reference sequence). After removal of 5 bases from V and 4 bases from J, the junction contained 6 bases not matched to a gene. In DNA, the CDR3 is TGTGCCACCAGCCCAGACAGGGGTGTCTATGGCTACACCTTC. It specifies CATSPDRGVYGYTF.

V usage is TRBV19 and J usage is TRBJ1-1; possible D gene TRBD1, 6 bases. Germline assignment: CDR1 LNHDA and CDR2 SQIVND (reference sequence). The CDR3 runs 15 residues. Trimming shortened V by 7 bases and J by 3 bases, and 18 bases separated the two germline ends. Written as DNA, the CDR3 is TGTGCCAGTACCTATGTAGGGGGGAGGGACACTGAAGCTTTCTTT. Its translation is CASTYVGGRDTEAFF.

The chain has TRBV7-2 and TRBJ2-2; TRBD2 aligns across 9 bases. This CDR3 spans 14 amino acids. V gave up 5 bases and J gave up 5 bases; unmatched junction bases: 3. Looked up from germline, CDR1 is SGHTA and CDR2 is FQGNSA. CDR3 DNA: TGTGCCAGCAGCCGCGGGGGGGTTACCGGGGAGCTGTTTTTT. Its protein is CASSRGGVTGELFF.

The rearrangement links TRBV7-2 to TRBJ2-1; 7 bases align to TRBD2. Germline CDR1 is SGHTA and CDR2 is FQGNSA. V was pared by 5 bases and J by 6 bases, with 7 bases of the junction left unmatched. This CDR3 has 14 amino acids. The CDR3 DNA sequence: TGTGCCAGCAGCCCCCCGCCGGGAGGCAATGAGCAGTTCTTC. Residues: CASSPPPGGNEQFF.

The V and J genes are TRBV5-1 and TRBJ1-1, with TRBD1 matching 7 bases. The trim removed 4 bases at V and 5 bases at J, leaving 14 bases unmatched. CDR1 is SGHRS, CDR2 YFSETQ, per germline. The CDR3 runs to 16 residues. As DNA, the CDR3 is TGCGCCAGCAGCCTTAGGGCGGGACAGTCGGGAACTGAAGCTTTCTTT. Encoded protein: CASSLRAGQSGTEAFF.